The source of this T cell receptor beta chain is a study of blood T cell repertoires in COVID-19. Profiled with immunoSEQ multiplex PCR; TCRdb holds only in-frame clones, not every one. The table lists roughly 340,000 clones, 80% to 90% of them singletons. From germline, CDR1 is MDHEN and CDR2 SYDVKM. Trimming took off 6 bases at V and 6 bases at J, with 11 bases between the two ends. This CDR3 has 13 residues. This TCR derives from a woman in her twenties or thirties with COVID-19, enrolled during active disease. The chain links TRBV28 to TRBJ2-2, with D possibly TRBD1 on 5 matching bases. The sample was peripheral blood. The CDR3 loop is CASSLTVAGELFF. CDR3 sequence (DNA): TGTGCCAGCAGCTTGACAGTTGCCGGGGAGCTGTTTTTT.